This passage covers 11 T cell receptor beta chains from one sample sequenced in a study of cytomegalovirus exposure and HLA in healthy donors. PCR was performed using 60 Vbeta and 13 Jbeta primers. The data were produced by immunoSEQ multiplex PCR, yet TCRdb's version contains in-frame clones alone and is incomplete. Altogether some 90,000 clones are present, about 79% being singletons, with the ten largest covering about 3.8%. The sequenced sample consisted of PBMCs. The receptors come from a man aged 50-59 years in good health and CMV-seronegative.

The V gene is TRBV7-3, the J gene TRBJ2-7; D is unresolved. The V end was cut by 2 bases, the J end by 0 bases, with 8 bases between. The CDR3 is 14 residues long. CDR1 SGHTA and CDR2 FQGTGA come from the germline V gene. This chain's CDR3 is CASSLDSRSYEQYF. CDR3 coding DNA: TGTGCCAGCAGCTTAGACTCCCGCTCCTACGAGCAGTACTTC.

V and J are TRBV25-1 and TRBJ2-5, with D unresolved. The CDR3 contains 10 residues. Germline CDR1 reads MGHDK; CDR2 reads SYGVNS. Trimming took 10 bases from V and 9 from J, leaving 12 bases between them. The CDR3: CATLRVAQYF. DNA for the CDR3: TGTGCCACCCTTAGAGTGGCCCAGTACTTC. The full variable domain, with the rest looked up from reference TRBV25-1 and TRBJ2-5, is EADIYQTPRYLVIGTGKKITLECSQTMGHDKMYWYQQDPGMELHLIHYSYGVNSTEKGDLSSESTVSRIRTEHFPLTLESARPSHTSQYLCATLRVAQYFGPGTRLLVL.

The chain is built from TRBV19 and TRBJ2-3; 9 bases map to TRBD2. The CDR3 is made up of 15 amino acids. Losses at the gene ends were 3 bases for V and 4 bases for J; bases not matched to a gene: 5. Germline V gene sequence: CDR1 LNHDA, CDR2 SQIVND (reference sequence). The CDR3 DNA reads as TGTGCCAGTAGTATGGCGGGAGGGGTGGCAGATACGCAGTATTTT. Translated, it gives CASSMAGGVADTQYF.

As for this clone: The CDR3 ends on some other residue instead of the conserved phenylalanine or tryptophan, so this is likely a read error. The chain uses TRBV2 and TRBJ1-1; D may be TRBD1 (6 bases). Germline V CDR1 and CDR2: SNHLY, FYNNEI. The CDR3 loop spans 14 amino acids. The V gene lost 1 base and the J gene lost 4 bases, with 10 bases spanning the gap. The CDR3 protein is CASSEEGEGTEAFL. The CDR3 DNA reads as TGTGCCAGCAGTGAAGAGGGGGAAGGCACTGAAGCTTTCCTT.

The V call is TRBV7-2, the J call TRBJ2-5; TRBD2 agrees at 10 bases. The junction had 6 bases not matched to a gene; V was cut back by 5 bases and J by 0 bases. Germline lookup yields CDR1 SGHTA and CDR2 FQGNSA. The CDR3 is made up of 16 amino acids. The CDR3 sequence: CASSPTSGTYQETQYF. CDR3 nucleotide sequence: TGTGCCAGCAGCCCCACTAGCGGGACGTACCAAGAGACCCAGTACTTC.

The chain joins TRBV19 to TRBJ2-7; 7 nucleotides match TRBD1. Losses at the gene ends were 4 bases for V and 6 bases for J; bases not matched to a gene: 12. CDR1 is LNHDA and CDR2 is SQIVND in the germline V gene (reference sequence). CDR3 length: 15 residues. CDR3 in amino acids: CASSNRQGRSGEQYF. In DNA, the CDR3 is TGTGCCAGTAGTAATCGACAGGGTCGGAGTGGCGAGCAGTACTTC. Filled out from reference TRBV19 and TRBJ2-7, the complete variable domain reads DGGITQSPKYLFRKEGQNVTLSCEQNLNHDAMYWYRQDPGQGLRLIYYSQIVNDFQKGDIAEGYSVSREKKESFPLTVTSAQKNPTAFYLCASSNRQGRSGEQYFGPGTRLTVT.

CDR3 DNA sequence: TGTGCCAGCTCAAGGCAGACAGGCTCTAATGAAAAACTGTTTTTT. Its translation: CASSRQTGSNEKLFF. V and J are TRBV18 and TRBJ1-4; D perhaps matches TRBD1 (6 bases). The CDR3 totals 15 residues. V dropped 5 bases and J dropped 3 bases, with 13 bases sitting between them. CDR1 is KGHSH and CDR2 is LQKENI in the germline V gene.

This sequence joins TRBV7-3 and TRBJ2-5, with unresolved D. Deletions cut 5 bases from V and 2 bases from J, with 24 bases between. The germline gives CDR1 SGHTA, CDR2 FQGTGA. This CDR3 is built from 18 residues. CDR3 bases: TGTGCCAGCAGCCCCATCGTCGGTGTGCGGCCCCGACAAGAGACCCAGTACTTC. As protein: CASSPIVGVRPRQETQYF.

The CDR3 sequence is CASSPQLLAGGADTQYF. The CDR3 bases are TGTGCCAGTAGTCCGCAGCTCCTAGCGGGAGGGGCAGATACGCAGTATTTT. The chain combines TRBV19 with TRBJ2-3, with 12 bases that match TRBD2. The V and J ends lost 5 bases and 4 bases, in that order; junction bases with no gene match: 10. The CDR3 has 17 residues. CDR1 and CDR2 from the germline V gene are LNHDA and SQIVND (reference sequence).

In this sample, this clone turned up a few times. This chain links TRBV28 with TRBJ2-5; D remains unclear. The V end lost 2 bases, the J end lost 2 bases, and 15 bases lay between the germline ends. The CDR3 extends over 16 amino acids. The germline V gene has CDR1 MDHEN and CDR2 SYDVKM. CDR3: CASSLAYSKLQETQYF. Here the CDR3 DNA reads TGTGCCAGCAGTTTAGCTTACAGCAAACTTCAAGAGACCCAGTACTTC.

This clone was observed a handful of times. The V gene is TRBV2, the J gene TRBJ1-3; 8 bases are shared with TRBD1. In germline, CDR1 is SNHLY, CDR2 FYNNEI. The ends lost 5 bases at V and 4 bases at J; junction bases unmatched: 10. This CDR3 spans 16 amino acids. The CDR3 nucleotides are TGTGCCAGCAGTCTCAACAGGGGGACTGGGGGAAACACCATATATTTT. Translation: CASSLNRGTGGNTIYF.